Following are 23 T cell receptor beta chains from one sample sequenced in a study of blood T cell repertoires in COVID-19. Sequencing used immunoSEQ multiplex PCR; TCRdb keeps in-frame clones, though not all of them. The sample shows approximately 150,000 clones, more than 75% of them seen only once. The specimen was peripheral blood. Receptor source: a woman over 75 with COVID-19, enrolled during active disease.

The V and J genes are TRBV28 and TRBJ2-7; D is ambiguous. Per germline, CDR1 MDHEN and CDR2 SYDVKM. V gave up 9 bases and J gave up 1 base, with 13 bases separating them. This CDR3 comprises 13 residues. The CDR3 nucleotides are TGTGCCAGTTCATCTGCGCAATCCTACGAGCAGTACTTC. It codes for CASSSAQSYEQYF.

The chain employs TRBV7-2 and TRBJ1-5; weak D call: TRBD1 (5 bases). CDR1 and CDR2 (germline): SGHTA, FQGNSA. This CDR3 has 15 residues. The germline V and J ends were trimmed by 4 bases and 5 bases, with 15 bases remaining between them. The CDR3 loop is CASSSSGPGYQPQHF. In DNA form, the CDR3 reads TGTGCCAGCAGCTCATCAGGGCCTGGTTATCAGCCCCAGCATTTT.

The sample holds one count of this clone. This chain joins TRBV28 and TRBJ1-3; D is uncertain. This CDR3 comprises 16 residues. The V end lost 5 bases, the J end lost 0 bases, and 14 bases lay between the germline ends. Germline CDR1 MDHEN, CDR2 SYDVKM. CDR3 loop: CASSRFGVSSGNTIYF. In DNA form, the CDR3 reads TGTGCCAGCAGTCGTTTCGGGGTGAGCTCTGGAAACACCATATATTTT.

This clone showed up just once. The CDR3 DNA is TGCGCCAGCAGCCAAGCTGGACAGGGATTAAGGAATGAGCAGTTCTTC. Its translation: CASSQAGQGLRNEQFF. The genes are TRBV4-1 and TRBJ2-1, with 8 bases that match TRBD1. The length of the CDR3 is 16 residues. Germline V gene sequence: CDR1 MGHRA, CDR2 YSYEKL. With 1 base clipped from V and 7 bases from J, the junction kept 9 bases outside the gene matches.

This chain connects TRBV11-2 to TRBJ1-5; 9 bases map to TRBD1. Trimming removed 5 bases from V and 4 bases from J; junction bases left unmatched: 6. Germline assignment: CDR1 SGHAT and CDR2 FQNNGV. This CDR3 comprises 15 residues. This chain's CDR3 is CASSVGTGPNQPQHF. Written as DNA, the CDR3 is TGTGCCAGCAGCGTGGGGACAGGGCCTAATCAGCCCCAGCATTTT. Looking up the rest from reference TRBV11-2 and TRBJ1-5 gives the full variable domain: EAGVAQSPRYKIIEKRQSVAFWCNPISGHATLYWYQQILGQGPKLLIQFQNNGVVDDSQLPKDRFSAERLKGVDSTLKIQPAKLEDSAVYLCASSVGTGPNQPQHFGDGTRLSIL.

The chain links TRBV6-5 to TRBJ1-1, with TRBD1 matching 10 bases. The germline CDR1 and CDR2 sequences are MNHEY and SVGAGI. The CDR3 runs to 15 residues. The J segment lost 1 base and the V segment lost 4 bases, leaving 3 bases of the junction unmatched. The CDR3 region has the DNA TGTGCCAGCAGTTGGGGACAGGGGTGGAACACTGAAGCTTTCTTT. Translated, it gives CASSWGQGWNTEAFF.

The chain has TRBV28 and TRBJ2-7; the D is unclear. V lost 2 bases and J 4 bases, leaving 6 bases between the germline ends. Germline V gene sequence: CDR1 MDHEN, CDR2 SYDVKM. The length of the CDR3 is 12 residues. CDR3 nucleotides: TGTGCCAGCAGTTTAATGGCTTACGAGCAGTACTTC. Amino acids: CASSLMAYEQYF. Filled out from reference TRBV28 and TRBJ2-7, the complete variable domain reads DVKVTQSSRYLVKRTGEKVFLECVQDMDHENMFWYRQDPGLGLRLIYFSYDVKMKEKGDIPEGYSVSREKKERFSLILESASTNQTSMYLCASSLMAYEQYFGPGTRLTVT.

V usage is TRBV7-9 and J usage is TRBJ1-1; 12 bases agree with TRBD1. Trimming at V came to 6 bases and at J to 4 bases, leaving 9 bases not matched to a gene. This CDR3 region has 16 residues. The germline CDR1 and CDR2 sequences are SEHNR and FQNEAQ (reference sequence). This CDR3 is CASRGGDRGRGTEAFF. The CDR3 DNA reads TGTGCCAGCAGGGGCGGGGACAGGGGGCGCGGCACTGAAGCTTTCTTT.

The chain recombines TRBV9 with TRBJ1-4, with D uncertain. The V end was cut by 6 bases, the J end by 0 bases, with 9 bases between. Looked up from germline, CDR1 is SGDLS and CDR2 is YYNGEE. The CDR3 sequence is 14 residues long. The CDR3 region has the DNA TGTGCCAGCACCGCCGGAGCAACTAATGAAAAACTGTTTTTT. This codes for CASTAGATNEKLFF.

V usage is TRBV5-4 and J usage is TRBJ1-2; weak D call: TRBD1 (6 bases). The CDR3 contains 13 residues. From germline, CDR1 is SGHNT and CDR2 YYREEE (reference sequence). Trimming removed 4 bases from V and 8 bases from J, with 15 bases in between. The CDR3 DNA reads as TGTGCCAGCAGCCAGGACGACAGGCGCGGCTACACCTTC. Protein product: CASSQDDRRGYTF. The whole variable domain, remainder taken from reference TRBV5-4 and TRBJ1-2, is ETGVTQSPTHLIKTRGQQVTLRCSSQSGHNTVSWYQQALGQGPQFIFQYYREEENGRGNFPPRFSGLQFPNYSSELNVNALELDDSALYLCASSQDDRRGYTFGSGTRLTVV.

J is TRBJ2-7 and V is TRBV5-8; D is perhaps TRBD1 (5 bases). CDR1 SGHTS and CDR2 YDEGEE come from the germline V gene. The CDR3 has 13 amino acids. V was shortened by 4 bases and J by 5 bases, with 13 bases between the two germline ends. The CDR3 reads CASSLRPGHEQYF. CDR3 sequence (DNA): TGTGCCAGCAGCCTTCGCCCAGGGCACGAGCAGTACTTC. Combining the CDR3 with reference TRBV5-8 and TRBJ2-7 gives the whole variable domain EAGVTQSPTHLIKTRGQQATLRCSPISGHTSVYWYQQALGLGLQFLLWYDEGEERNRGNFPPRFSGRQFPNYSSELNVNALELEDSALYLCASSLRPGHEQYFGPGTRLTVT.

The chain is built from TRBV5-1 and TRBJ2-3; 7 nucleotides agree with TRBD1. The V gene end was trimmed by 4 bases and the J gene end by 0 bases; junction bases not matched to a gene: 5. The CDR3 spans 15 residues. Germline assignment: CDR1 SGHRS and CDR2 YFSETQ. CDR3 region: CASSGGGQSTDTQYF. The CDR3 bases are TGCGCCAGCAGCGGTGGGGGACAGAGCACAGATACGCAGTATTTT.

The genes are TRBV6-4 and TRBJ2-6; weak D call: TRBD2 (6 bases). V was trimmed by 3 bases and J by 2 bases, leaving 8 bases between them. There are 15 residues in the CDR3. Germline V lookup: CDR1 MRHNA, CDR2 SNTAGT. CDR3 amino acids: CASSESGAGANVLTF. DNA of the CDR3: TGTGCCAGCAGTGAATCGGGGGCTGGGGCCAACGTCCTGACTTTC.

The V call is TRBV7-2, the J call TRBJ1-6; D is ambiguous. This CDR3 region has 15 residues. Trimming stripped 2 bases from V and 5 bases from J, with 10 bases between. Germline-derived CDR1 and CDR2 are SGHTA and FQGNSA. The CDR3 bases are TGTGCCAGCAGCTTAAACAGAATTAATAATTCACCCCTCCACTTT. Its protein product is CASSLNRINNSPLHF.

The chain employs TRBV19 and TRBJ2-7, with D tentatively TRBD1 (8 bases). The CDR3 spans 19 residues. Germline V gene lookup returns CDR1 LNHDA and CDR2 SQIVND (reference sequence). With 5 bases removed from V and 5 bases from J, the gap between germline ends came to 31 bases. CDR3 in amino acids: CASSVSRGRRLAAAHEQYF. CDR3 coding DNA: TGTGCCAGTAGTGTTTCCAGGGGGCGGCGGCTAGCGGCCGCCCACGAGCAGTACTTC.

The chain couples TRBV28 to TRBJ1-1; 7 nucleotides match TRBD1. Germline CDR1 MDHEN, CDR2 SYDVKM. CDR3 size: 13 residues. The V segment lost 7 bases and the J segment 5 bases; nucleotides outside the gene matches: 7. The CDR3 here is CASTLQGRTEAFF. The DNA of the CDR3 is TGTGCCAGCACCTTACAGGGGAGGACTGAAGCTTTCTTT.

The chain employs TRBV6-6 and TRBJ2-2; D remains unclear. This CDR3 is 15 amino acids long. Trimming left V 3 bases short and J 1 base short, with 9 bases between. Germline V CDR1 and CDR2: MNHNY, SVGAGI (reference sequence). The CDR3 DNA reads as TGTGCCAGCAGTTATGAGGTTCTGAACACCGGGGAGCTGTTTTTT. Translated, it gives CASSYEVLNTGELFF.

V is TRBV5-1 and J is TRBJ2-1; TRBD2 matches 8 bases. The CDR3 has 15 amino acids. V lost 8 bases to trimming and J lost 9 bases; unmatched junction nucleotides: 16. The V gene's germline CDR1 is SGHRS and CDR2 YFSETQ. The CDR3 DNA reads TGCGCCAGTGGCGGCGGGGGGAGCCTGGATGGTGAGCAGTTCTTC. Its protein product is CASGGGGSLDGEQFF.

This clone has more than one count but fewer than ten. The CDR3 loop reads CASSLPFRTGGTGELFF. CDR3 nucleotide sequence: TGTGCCAGCAGCTTACCCTTTAGGACAGGGGGCACCGGGGAGCTGTTTTTT. J is TRBJ2-2 and V is TRBV7-8; 10 bases fit TRBD1. The CDR3 covers 17 residues. The trim removed 2 bases at V and 4 bases at J, leaving 7 bases unmatched. From germline, CDR1 is SGHVS and CDR2 FQNEAQ.

V usage is TRBV19 and J usage is TRBJ2-1; 9 bases are a match to TRBD2. Unmatched junction bases numbered 7, after V lost 6 bases and J lost 7 bases. Germline assignment: CDR1 LNHDA and CDR2 SQIVND (reference sequence). The CDR3 runs to 14 residues. For the CDR3, the DNA is TGTGCCAGTAGAGTCCTAGCGGGAATAAATGAGCAGTTCTTC. It encodes CASRVLAGINEQFF.

The V call is TRBV24-1, the J call TRBJ1-5, with 7 bases aligning to TRBD1. This CDR3 has 14 residues. Germline values: CDR1 KGHDR, CDR2 SFDVKD. V shed 10 bases and J 4 bases; nucleotides not matched to a gene: 9. This CDR3 is CATSSPGQNQPQHF. Here the CDR3 DNA reads TGTGCCACTTCTTCACCGGGACAGAATCAGCCCCAGCATTTT.

This chain connects TRBV29-1 to TRBJ2-5, with D perhaps TRBD2 (6 bases). Germline-derived CDR1 and CDR2 are SQVTM and ANQGSEA. The CDR3 has 15 residues. Trimming left V 2 bases short and J 2 bases short, with 15 bases between. CDR3 in amino acids: CSVEQGGMMQETQYF. CDR3 in DNA: TGCAGCGTTGAACAGGGAGGAATGATGCAAGAGACCCAGTACTTC.

V is TRBV9 and J is TRBJ1-2; 12 positions match TRBD1. Germline trimming cut 0 bases from V and 8 bases from J; bases unmatched to any gene: 2. Looked up from germline, CDR1 is SGDLS and CDR2 is YYNGEE. CDR3 size: 14 residues. The CDR3 reads CASSVVGQGAGYTF. CDR3 in DNA: TGTGCCAGCAGCGTAGTGGGACAGGGGGCCGGCTACACCTTC.